This TCR beta chain came from a study of T cell responses to AZD1222 COVID-19 vaccine. Findings and caveats of the study: Sampling that yielded the repertoires occurred only after the peak T cell response.

The CDR3 runs 14 residues. The ends lost 5 bases at V and 9 bases at J; junction bases unmatched: 10. The germline gives CDR1 MNHEY, CDR2 SVGEGT. Produced via immunoSEQ multiplex PCR; TCRdb's table is partial and in-frame only. Here the sample spans around 190,000 clones, 94% being singletons. About this clone: The target antigen is unknown.

The sequence came from an adult who received the AZD1222 COVID-19 vaccine. The V call is TRBV6-2 or TRBV6-3, the J call TRBJ2-1, with TRBD2 identical over 7 bases. Material: peripheral blood, obtained 28 days after the second AZD1222 dose. CDR3 in DNA: TGTGCCAGCAGTCTGGGGGGGGATAGAGGTGAGCAGTTCTTC. Residues: CASSLGGDRGEQFF.